This T cell receptor (beta chain) was found in a study of CD8+CD57+ T cells in acquired aplastic anemia (dated by TCRdb to the late 2010s). About the study as a whole: DNA extracted from sorted CD4+ and CD8+ cells had a mean of about 3.2 ug, with a range of roughly 0.17 to 30 ug. CD8+CD57+ expansion was defined as frequency above the mean frequency observed in healthy subjects. What the authors observed across the whole study: About 28 CD8+ CDR3 sequences were found in both patients and controls but appeared to be highly expressed in patients and within the immunodominant clones of the patients. Patients and healthy controls showed no significant difference in CD8+ Simpson's diversity (P=0.060).

The patients picked for sequencing were ones in whom flow cytometry had shown an expansion of CD8+CD57+ cells. Every patient had severe acquired aplastic anemia, diagnosed using the International Study of Aplastic Anemia and Agranulocytosis and Camitta criteria. No patient had received any therapy when blood was sampled. In this study, sorted CD4+ and CD8+ T cells from the blood of healthy subjects and of severe aplastic anemia patients had their TCR repertoires deep-sequenced. Patients were enrolled under clinicaltrials.gov protocols 00001620, 01623167, 00001397, 00071045, 00081523 and 00961064 in the USA. Ficoll-Paque density gradient centrifugation was used to isolate peripheral blood mononuclear cells. Before DNA extraction, CD4+ and CD8+ T cells were sorted by FACS or by magnetic beads. A word on this clonotype: Its antigen is unknown. Per-base qualities were not stored, and no clone one base away is much larger.

Profiling of TCR beta VDJ combinations and CDR3 sequences used genomic DNA as the template. An Illumina HiSeq 2000 was the platform used for TCR repertoire sequencing. In the authors' own workflow: TRBV/TRBJ rearrangement plots, CDR3 size and DJ length profiles, and Simpson's diversity index were used to assess repertoires. The most abundant DNA sequence in the deep sequencing data was defined as the immunodominant clone. CDR3 amino acid sequences were checked for sharing across subjects and were also compared against the VDJdb database and published repertoires. The public reads were run again by TCRdb, first through fastp at Q25 and then through MiXCR, and only productive beta chains were kept. Every distinct CDR3 protein forms one entry, paired with its most common genes and DNA. These V and J calls originate from TCRdb's pipeline instead of the authors' own analysis. The sample data list approximately 300,000 distinct CDR3 sequences, and about 50% of these were observed just once. The ten top clones hold roughly 1.3% of the sample.

Based on the germline V gene (reference sequence), the CDR1 and CDR2 sequences are WNHNN and SYGVQD. Trimming costs V 9 bases and J 3 bases, and their ends lie 15 bases apart. The CDR3, from cysteine to phenylalanine, totals 13 residues. Only CDR3 DNA remains: 39 bases, in frame from the first base. The sample comprised sorted CD4+, CD8+, or CD8+CD57+ T cells (not recorded which) from PBMCs. The clonotype comes from a human donor with aplastic anemia. The V and J genes are TRBV10-1 and TRBJ2-7, with a weak D call of TRBD2 (5 bases match). The DNA is TGCGCCAGGTCTCTCCGAGGGCTCTACGAGCAGTACTTC. Protein translation: CARSLRGLYEQYF.